The 15 T cell receptor beta chains below were found in one sample sequenced in a study of blood T cell repertoires in COVID-19. Only in-frame clones appear in the TCRdb table, and some are missing; sequencing was by immunoSEQ multiplex PCR. The data show 95,000 to 110,000 clones, roughly 87% seen once. The sample was peripheral blood. The source of these receptors is a human donor in a cohort sampled during active COVID-19.

This chain connects TRBV18 to TRBJ1-1; possible D gene TRBD1, 6 bases. V lost 4 bases to trimming and J lost 1 base, with 13 bases between them. The CDR3 runs to 15 residues. Germline assignment: CDR1 KGHSH and CDR2 LQKENI. CDR3 protein: CASSLRQDKNTEAFF. CDR3 sequence (DNA): TGTGCCAGCTCACTTCGACAGGACAAGAACACTGAAGCTTTCTTT.

In regard to this clone: The junction shows a germline mismatch at one end, possibly a read error. The genes are TRBV13 and TRBJ1-2; 9 bases are a match to TRBD1. Per the germline V gene, CDR1 is PRHDT and CDR2 is FYEKMQ (reference sequence). CDR3 length: 19 amino acids. The chain's CDR3 is CASSLDGTGTLKGRVAFFF. CDR3 bases: TGTGCCAGCAGCTTAGATGGGACAGGGACGCTAAAAGGTCGGGTTGCCTTCTTCTTC.

The J gene is TRBJ1-2, the V gene TRBV27; a weak D match, TRBD1 (5 bases). Germline V gene sequence: CDR1 MNHEY, CDR2 SMNVEV (reference sequence). The CDR3 sequence is 14 residues long. Trimming pared 8 bases from V and 4 bases from J, leaving 17 bases between. The CDR3 nucleotides read TGTGCCAGCCGGACGGGAGGGGAAGTCTATGGCTACACCTTC. Translation gives CASRTGGEVYGYTF.

The chain has TRBV29-1 and TRBJ1-2; the match to TRBD1 covers 10 bases. V lost 6 bases and J lost 5; bases outside the gene matches: 6. Germline values: CDR1 SQVTM, CDR2 ANQGSEA. The CDR3 has 13 residues. For the CDR3, the DNA is TGCAGCGTCGGGGACAGGGGAGATTATGGCTACACCTTC. Protein product: CSVGDRGDYGYTF. Full variable domain (rest looked up from reference TRBV29-1 and TRBJ1-2): SAVISQKPSRDICQRGTSLTIQCQVDSQVTMMFWYRQQPGQSLTLIATANQGSEATYESGFVIDKFPISRPNLTFSTLTVSNMSPEDSSIYLCSVGDRGDYGYTFGSGTRLTVV.

The CDR3 DNA follows: TGTGCCACCAGTGATCCCAGTACCCTCCCCAATCAGCCCCAGCATTTT. Translated: CATSDPSTLPNQPQHF. This chain joins TRBV24-1 and TRBJ1-5; D gene unclear. The CDR3 runs 16 residues. Germline V gene lookup returns CDR1 KGHDR and CDR2 SFDVKD. The V end was cut by 3 bases, the J end by 3 bases, with 14 bases between.

This rearrangement joins TRBV5-1 to TRBJ2-7, with D hard to call. V was trimmed by 0 bases and J by 3 bases, leaving 16 bases between them. Looked up from germline, CDR1 is SGHRS and CDR2 is YFSETQ. The CDR3 totals 16 residues. The CDR3 here is CASSLASISQNYEQYF. As DNA, the CDR3 is TGCGCCAGCAGCTTGGCCTCTATTAGCCAAAACTACGAGCAGTACTTC.

The chain recombines TRBV3-1 (or the pseudogene TRBV3-2) with TRBJ2-5; TRBD2 agrees at 15 bases. The CDR3 runs to 16 residues. The germline CDR1 and CDR2 sequences are LGHDT and YNNKEL (reference sequence). J was trimmed by 5 bases and V by 6 bases; bases with no gene match: 7. CDR3 residues: CASRRGLAGGQETQYF. In nucleotides, the CDR3 is TGTGCCAGCAGACGTGGACTAGCGGGGGGGCAGGAGACCCAGTACTTC.

The chain links TRBV3-1 (or the pseudogene TRBV3-2) to TRBJ2-1; no clear D gene. Per germline, CDR1 LGHDT and CDR2 YNNKEL (reference sequence). Trimming took 4 bases from V and 4 from J, leaving 8 bases between them. The CDR3 contains 13 residues. CDR3 sequence: CASSRQLYNEQFF. The CDR3 coding sequence is TGTGCCAGCAGCCGTCAACTGTACAATGAGCAGTTCTTC.

As DNA, the CDR3 is TGTGCCAGTCGCAAGGGGGGACAGGGCACAGATACGCAGTATTTT. This translates into CASRKGGQGTDTQYF. The chain couples TRBV28 to TRBJ2-3; 8 bases align to TRBD1. The CDR3 contains 15 residues. Losses at the gene ends were 9 bases for V and 1 base for J; bases not matched to a gene: 9. Germline CDR1 is MDHEN and CDR2 is SYDVKM.

The chain couples TRBV6-5 to TRBJ1-5, with D unresolved. The germline V gene encodes CDR1 MNHEY and CDR2 SVGAGI. V lost 0 bases and J 6 bases, leaving 6 bases between the germline ends. The CDR3 extends over 13 amino acids. CDR3: CASSYSTGQPQHF. For the CDR3, the DNA is TGTGCCAGCAGTTACTCAACCGGTCAGCCCCAGCATTTT.

V usage is TRBV28 and J usage is TRBJ2-3, with a possible D match to TRBD1 (6 bases). Germline loops: CDR1 MDHEN, CDR2 SYDVKM. Trimming removed 5 bases at V and 2 bases at J, with 14 bases between. CDR3 length: 15 residues. The CDR3 region is CASSPPQGPTDTQYF. The CDR3 region has the DNA TGTGCCAGCAGTCCTCCCCAGGGGCCCACAGATACGCAGTATTTT.

J is TRBJ1-1 and V is TRBV27, with 8 positions matching TRBD1. Trimming cost V 4 bases and J 3 bases; bases outside gene matches: 4. This CDR3 region has 14 residues. The V gene's germline CDR1 is MNHEY and CDR2 SMNVEV (reference sequence). The CDR3 is CASSSPDRDTEAFF. CDR3 DNA sequence: TGTGCCAGCAGTTCCCCGGACAGGGACACTGAAGCTTTCTTT.

V is TRBV11-2 and J is TRBJ2-7; 8 bases are shared with TRBD1. This CDR3 is 14 amino acids long. Germline assignment: CDR1 SGHAT and CDR2 FQNNGV. With 5 bases clipped from V and 5 bases from J, the junction kept 8 bases outside the gene matches. CDR3 sequence reads: CASSPRTGRHEQYF. CDR3 in DNA: TGTGCCAGCAGCCCGCGGACAGGGCGTCACGAGCAGTACTTC.

V is TRBV11-2 and J is TRBJ1-1; no definite D call. Deletions cut 2 bases from V and 0 bases from J, with 13 bases between. CDR3 size: 16 residues. CDR1 is SGHAT, CDR2 FQNNGV, per germline. The CDR3 DNA sequence: TGTGCCAGCAGCTTATGGGAGGCTGACATGAACACTGAAGCTTTCTTT. It codes for CASSLWEADMNTEAFF.

CDR3 residues: CASSRRRGQGMGTEAFF. The CDR3, as DNA: TGTGCCAGCAGCCGCAGACGTGGGCAGGGGATGGGAACTGAAGCTTTCTTT. The chain is built from TRBV7-8 and TRBJ1-1; possibly TRBD1 for D (6 bases). Germline V gives CDR1 SGHVS, CDR2 FQNEAQ. This CDR3 is built from 17 residues. V was shortened by 5 bases and J by 5 bases, with 24 bases between the two germline ends.